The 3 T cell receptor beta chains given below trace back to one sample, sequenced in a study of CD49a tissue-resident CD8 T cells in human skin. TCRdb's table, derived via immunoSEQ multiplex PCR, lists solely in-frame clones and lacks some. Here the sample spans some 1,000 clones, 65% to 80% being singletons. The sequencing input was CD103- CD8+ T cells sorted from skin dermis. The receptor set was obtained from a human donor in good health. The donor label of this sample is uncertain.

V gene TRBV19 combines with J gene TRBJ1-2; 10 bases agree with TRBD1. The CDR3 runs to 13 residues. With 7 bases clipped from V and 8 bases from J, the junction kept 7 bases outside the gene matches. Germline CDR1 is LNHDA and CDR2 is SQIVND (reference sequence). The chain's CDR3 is CASTWGTGEGYTF. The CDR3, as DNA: TGTGCCAGTACCTGGGGGACAGGGGAAGGCTACACCTTC.

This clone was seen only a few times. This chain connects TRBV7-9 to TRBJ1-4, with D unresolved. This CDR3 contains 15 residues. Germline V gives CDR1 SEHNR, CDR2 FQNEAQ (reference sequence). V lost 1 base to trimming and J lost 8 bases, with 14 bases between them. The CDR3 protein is CASSLDNSQYEKLFF. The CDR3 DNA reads TGTGCCAGCAGCTTAGATAACAGCCAGTACGAAAAACTGTTTTTT.

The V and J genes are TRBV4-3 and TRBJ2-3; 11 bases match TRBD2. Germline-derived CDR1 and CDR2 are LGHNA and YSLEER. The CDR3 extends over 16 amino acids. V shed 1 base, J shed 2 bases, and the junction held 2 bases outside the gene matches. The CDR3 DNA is TGCGCCAGCAGCCAAGGACTAGCGGGACCCACAGATACGCAGTATTTT. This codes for CASSQGLAGPTDTQYF.